One sample yielded the 16 T cell receptor beta chains listed below, sequenced in a study of shared T cell receptors in the human thymus. Using immunoSEQ multiplex PCR, the repertoire was profiled, and TCRdb retains in-frame clones only, with some absent. The table records 500,000 to 750,000 clones, more than 75% of them present only once. In addition, the sample was reused for a study of human thymus T cells.

The source material was thymocytes. The origin of the receptors is a boy under three years old with a congenital heart defect.

This chain connects TRBV7-2 to TRBJ2-7, with 12 bases that match TRBD2. The CDR3 has 18 residues. V dropped 1 base and J dropped 1; count of bases not matched to a gene: 8. Per germline, CDR1 SGHTA and CDR2 FQGNSA. The CDR3 region has the DNA TGTGCCAGCAGCTTAGACCAAAAGACTAGCGGGAGTTCCTACGAGCAGTACTTC. Amino acids: CASSLDQKTSGSSYEQYF.

V usage is TRBV2 and J usage is TRBJ2-3; 10 bases fit TRBD1. This CDR3 is built from 15 residues. Germline CDR1 SNHLY, CDR2 FYNNEI. The J segment lost 3 bases and the V segment lost 4 bases, leaving 4 bases of the junction unmatched. For the CDR3, the DNA is TGTGCCAGCAGTGGGACAGGGGGTCCGACAGATACGCAGTATTTT. Encoded protein: CASSGTGGPTDTQYF.

V usage is TRBV28 and J usage is TRBJ1-5; D is uncertain. V gave up 3 bases and J gave up 5 bases, with 14 bases separating them. The CDR3 consists of 15 residues. CDR1 is MDHEN, CDR2 SYDVKM, per germline. The CDR3 loop is CASSFRTLVDQPQHF. In DNA form, the CDR3 reads TGTGCCAGCAGTTTTAGGACTCTCGTCGATCAGCCCCAGCATTTT.

The chain links TRBV14 to TRBJ2-7; the D is unclear. Germline assignment: CDR1 SGHDN and CDR2 FVKESK. Trimming left V 0 bases short and J 0 bases short, with 6 bases between. The CDR3 covers 14 residues. The CDR3 reads CASSQDHNSYEQYF. Written as DNA, the CDR3 is TGTGCCAGCAGCCAAGATCACAACTCCTACGAGCAGTACTTC.

The rearrangement uses TRBV4-3 and TRBJ2-1; TRBD2 aligns across 8 bases. Germline-derived CDR1 and CDR2 are LGHNA and YSLEER. CDR3 length: 15 residues. Unmatched junction bases numbered 10, after V lost 4 bases and J lost 8 bases. As DNA, the CDR3 is TGCGCCAGCAGCCTCCTGAGGACTAGCAACTATGAGCAGTTCTTC. Translating gives CASSLLRTSNYEQFF.

The chain carries TRBV6-5 and TRBJ2-5; 9 bases are a match to TRBD1. The CDR3 is 15 residues long. CDR1 is MNHEY, CDR2 SVGAGI, per germline. V was clipped by 2 bases and J by 5 bases; unmatched bases: 6. CDR3 in amino acids: CASSYRQGVKETQYF. As DNA, the CDR3 is TGTGCCAGCAGTTACCGACAGGGGGTGAAGGAGACCCAGTACTTC.

The chain joins TRBV20-1 to TRBJ2-7, with a weak D call TRBD2 (5 bases). The germline V gene has CDR1 DFQATT and CDR2 SNEGSKA (reference sequence). This CDR3 comprises 11 residues. The V and J ends lost 6 bases and 3 bases respectively, with 9 bases between them. This CDR3 reads CSAETSYEQYF. CDR3 nucleotide sequence: TGCAGTGCCGAAACTAGCTACGAGCAGTACTTC.

The chain joins TRBV9 to TRBJ2-3; D gene unclear. V was shortened by 0 bases and J by 4 bases, with 6 bases between the two germline ends. CDR1 and CDR2 from the germline V gene are SGDLS and YYNGEE. This CDR3 is built from 13 residues. As DNA, the CDR3 is TGTGCCAGCAGCGTAGCTACTCCAGATACGCAGTATTTT. It is translated as CASSVATPDTQYF. Variable domain in full (rest from reference TRBV9 and TRBJ2-3): DSGVTQTPKHLITATGQRVTLRCSPRSGDLSVYWYQQSLDQGLQFLIQYYNGEERAKGNILERFSAQQFPDLHSELNLSSLELGDSALYFCASSVATPDTQYFGPGTRLTVL.

This clone was detected a few times. This chain connects TRBV5-6 to TRBJ2-3, with 13 bases fitting TRBD2. Looked up from germline, CDR1 is SGHDT and CDR2 is YYEEEE. V shed 3 bases and J 0 bases; nucleotides not matched to a gene: 7. This CDR3 has 18 amino acids. This chain's CDR3 is CASSSPGTSGTSTDTQYF. CDR3 DNA: TGTGCCAGCAGCTCTCCCGGGACTAGCGGGACTAGCACAGATACGCAGTATTTT.

The genes are TRBV5-1 and TRBJ1-1, with 7 nucleotides matching TRBD1. Trimming cost V 2 bases and J 3 bases; bases outside gene matches: 4. The CDR3 is made up of 14 amino acids. Germline V gene lookup returns CDR1 SGHRS and CDR2 YFSETQ. The CDR3 coding sequence is TGCGCCAGCAGCTTCTCCCAGGGGGACACTGAAGCTTTCTTT. This translates into CASSFSQGDTEAFF.

CDR3 sequence (DNA): TGTGCCAGCAGCTCGGGGACAGAAAGGGAGAATTCCTACGAGCAGTACTTC. The encoded protein is CASSSGTERENSYEQYF. The chain has TRBV11-2 and TRBJ2-7; 7 positions match TRBD1. The V and J ends lost 4 bases and 1 base, in that order; junction bases with no gene match: 13. This CDR3 is 17 amino acids long. In germline, CDR1 is SGHAT, CDR2 FQNNGV. Full variable domain (outside the CDR3, taken from reference TRBV11-2 and TRBJ2-7): EAGVAQSPRYKIIEKRQSVAFWCNPISGHATLYWYQQILGQGPKLLIQFQNNGVVDDSQLPKDRFSAERLKGVDSTLKIQPAKLEDSAVYLCASSSGTERENSYEQYFGPGTRLTVT.

The chain couples TRBV21-1 to TRBJ1-1; the D call TRBD1 from the table was never checked on the DNA. TRBV21-1 is a known pseudogene. The CDR3 runs 14 residues. The CDR3 loop reads CASSGRQENTEAFF. In DNA form, the CDR3 reads TGTGCCAGCAGCGGCCGACAGGAGAACACTGAAGCTTTCTTT.

This clone was counted a single time. The chain joins TRBV18 to TRBJ1-5, with D possibly matching TRBD1 (6 bases). CDR1 and CDR2 (germline): KGHSH, LQKENI. This CDR3 spans 16 amino acids. V was pared by 2 bases and J by 1 base, with 12 bases between. CDR3 nucleotide sequence: TGTGCCAGCTCACCAAGCGGGGGGCAGAGCAATCAGCCCCAGCATTTT. It codes for CASSPSGGQSNQPQHF. Looking up the rest from reference TRBV18 and TRBJ1-5 gives the full variable domain: NAGVMQNPRHLVRRRGQEARLRCSPMKGHSHVYWYRQLPEEGLKFMVYLQKENIIDESGMPKERFSAEFPKEGPSILRIQQVVRGDSAAYFCASSPSGGQSNQPQHFGDGTRLSIL.

This chain uses TRBV6-1 with TRBJ2-7; 9 nucleotides line up with TRBD2. Germline V gene lookup returns CDR1 MNHNS and CDR2 SASEGT. Trimming cost V 6 bases and J 5 bases; bases outside gene matches: 8. This CDR3 is 14 amino acids long. For the CDR3, the DNA is TGTGCCAGCAGATCGAGGACTAGCGACCACGAGCAGTACTTC. It encodes CASRSRTSDHEQYF.

The rearrangement uses TRBV5-1 and TRBJ2-1, with a possible D match to TRBD2 (5 bases). Germline assignment: CDR1 SGHRS and CDR2 YFSETQ. The CDR3 is 17 amino acids. V was shortened by 0 bases and J by 7 bases, with 20 bases between the two germline ends. CDR3 residues: CASSLGVSRALINEQFF. The CDR3 DNA reads as TGCGCCAGCAGCTTGGGTGTCTCGCGGGCTCTGATAAATGAGCAGTTCTTC.

The chain has TRBV4-3 and TRBJ1-4, with D possibly being TRBD1 (6 bases). The V gene's germline CDR1 is LGHNA and CDR2 YSLEER. V gave up 1 base and J gave up 5 bases, with 17 bases separating them. The CDR3 runs to 17 residues. CDR3 loop: CASSQAIPQGQNEKLFF. The CDR3 DNA reads TGCGCCAGCAGCCAAGCTATTCCACAGGGCCAGAATGAAAAACTGTTTTTT.